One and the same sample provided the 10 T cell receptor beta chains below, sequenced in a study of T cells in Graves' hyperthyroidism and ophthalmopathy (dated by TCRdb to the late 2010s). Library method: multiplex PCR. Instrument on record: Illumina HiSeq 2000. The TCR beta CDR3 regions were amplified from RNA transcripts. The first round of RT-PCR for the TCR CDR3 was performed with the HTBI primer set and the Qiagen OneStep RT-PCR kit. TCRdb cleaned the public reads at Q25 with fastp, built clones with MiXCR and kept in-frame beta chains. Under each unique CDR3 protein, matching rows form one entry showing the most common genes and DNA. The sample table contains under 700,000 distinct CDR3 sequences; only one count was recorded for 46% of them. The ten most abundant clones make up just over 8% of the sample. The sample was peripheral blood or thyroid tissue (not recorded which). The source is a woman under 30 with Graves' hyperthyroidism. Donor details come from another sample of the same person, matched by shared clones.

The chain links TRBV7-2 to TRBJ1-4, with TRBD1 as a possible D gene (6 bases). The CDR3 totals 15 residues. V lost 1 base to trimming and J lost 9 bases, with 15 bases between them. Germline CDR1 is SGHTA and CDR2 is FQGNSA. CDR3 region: CASSLGDRTPKKLFF. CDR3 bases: TGTGCCAGCAGCTTAGGCGACAGGACCCCGAAAAAACTGTTTTTT.

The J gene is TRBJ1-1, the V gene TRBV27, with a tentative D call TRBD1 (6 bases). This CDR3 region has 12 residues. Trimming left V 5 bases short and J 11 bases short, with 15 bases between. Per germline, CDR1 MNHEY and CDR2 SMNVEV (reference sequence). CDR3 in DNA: TGTGCCAGCAGTACCCGAAACAGGGAGGCTTTCTTT. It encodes CASSTRNREAFF.

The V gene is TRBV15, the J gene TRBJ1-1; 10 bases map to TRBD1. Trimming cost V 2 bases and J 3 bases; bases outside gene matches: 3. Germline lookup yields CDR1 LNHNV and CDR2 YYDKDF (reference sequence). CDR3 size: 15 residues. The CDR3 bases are TGTGCCACCAGCAGACCGGGACAGGGGCACACTGAAGCTTTCTTT. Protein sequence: CATSRPGQGHTEAFF. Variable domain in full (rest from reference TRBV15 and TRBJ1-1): DAMVIQNPRYQVTQFGKPVTLSCSQTLNHNVMYWYQQKSSQAPKLLFHYYDKDFNNEADTPDNFQSRRPNTSFCFLDIRSPGLGDTAMYLCATSRPGQGHTEAFFGQGTRLTVV.

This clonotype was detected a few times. CDR3 sequence (DNA): TGTGCCAGCAGATCCGTTGACAGGACCTATGGCTACACCTTC. Protein product: CASRSVDRTYGYTF. This chain joins TRBV19 and TRBJ1-2, with D perhaps matching TRBD1 (6 bases). CDR3 length: 14 residues. The ends were cut back, 9 bases at V and 4 bases at J, with 18 bases in the middle. Per germline, CDR1 LNHDA and CDR2 SQIVND (reference sequence).

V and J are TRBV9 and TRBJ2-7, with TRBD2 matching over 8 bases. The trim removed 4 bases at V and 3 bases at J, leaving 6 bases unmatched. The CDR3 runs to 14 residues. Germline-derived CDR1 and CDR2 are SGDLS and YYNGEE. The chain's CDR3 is CASSPLAVHYEQYF. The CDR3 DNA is TGTGCCAGCAGCCCACTAGCGGTACACTACGAGCAGTACTTC.

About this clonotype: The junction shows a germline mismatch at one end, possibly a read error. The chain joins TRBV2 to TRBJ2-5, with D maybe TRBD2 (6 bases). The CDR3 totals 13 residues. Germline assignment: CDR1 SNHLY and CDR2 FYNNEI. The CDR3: CASSETAREIQYF. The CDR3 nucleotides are TGTGCCAGCAGTGAGACGGCACGGGAGATCCAGTACTTC.

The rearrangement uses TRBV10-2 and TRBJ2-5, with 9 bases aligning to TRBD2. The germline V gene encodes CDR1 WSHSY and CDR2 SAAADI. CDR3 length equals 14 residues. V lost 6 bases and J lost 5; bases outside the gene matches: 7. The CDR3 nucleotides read TGCGCCAGCAGGTCGGGACTAGCAGGGGAGACCCAGTACTTC. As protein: CASRSGLAGETQYF.

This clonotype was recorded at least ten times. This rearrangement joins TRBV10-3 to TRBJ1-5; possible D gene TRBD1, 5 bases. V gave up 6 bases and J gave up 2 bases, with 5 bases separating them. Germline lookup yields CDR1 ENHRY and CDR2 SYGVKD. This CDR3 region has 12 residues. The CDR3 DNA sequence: TGTGCCATCAGGACAGGCAATCAGCCCCAGCATTTT. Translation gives CAIRTGNQPQHF.

This chain's CDR3 is CAILAGNTIYF. The CDR3 DNA reads TGTGCCATACTAGCGGGGAACACCATATATTTT. The genes are TRBV12-3 or TRBV12-4 and TRBJ1-3; the D is unclear. CDR3 length equals 11 residues. V lost 10 bases and J 7 bases, leaving 11 bases between the germline ends.

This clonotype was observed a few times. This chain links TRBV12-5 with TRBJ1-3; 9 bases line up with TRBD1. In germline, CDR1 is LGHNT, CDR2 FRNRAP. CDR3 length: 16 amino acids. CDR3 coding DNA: TGTGCCAGCAGTCTGGGGACAGGGTACTCTGGAAACACCATATATTTT. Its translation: CASSLGTGYSGNTIYF.